These T cell receptor beta chains were read from a single sample in a study of human T cells and chemical hapten exposure. One entry per CDR3 protein, called by TCRdb with MiXCR from the RACE reads. This repertoire shows 65,000 to 95,000 distinct CDR3 sequences, roughly 7.9% found once; its top ten account for approximately 1.5%. Sequenced material: whole blood. The source of these receptors is a female donor in good health. Some clones in this sample may be carry-over from other donors' samples. The CDR3 runs from the conserved cysteine through the conserved F or W. Each record gives: D gene, V gene, J gene, clone size, CDR3 protein, CDR3 DNA. D genes are given only for firm matches. Size is omitted from some rows. Given values are once, few, many or a class for expanded clones.

d_gene: -; v_gene: TRBV24-1; j_gene: TRBJ2-3; abundance: few; CDR3aa: CATSAQSDTQYF; CDR3nt: TGTGCCACCAGTGCCCAGTCAGATACGCAGTATTTT
d_gene: -; v_gene: TRBV6-6; j_gene: TRBJ2-1; abundance: many; CDR3aa: CASSYSTVYNEQFF; CDR3nt: TGTGCCAGCAGTTACTCGACAGTCTACAATGAGCAGTTCTTC
d_gene: TRBD1; v_gene: TRBV29-1; j_gene: TRBJ1-5; abundance: many; CDR3aa: CSVARDRADQPQHF; CDR3nt: TGCAGCGTTGCCCGGGACAGGGCAGATCAGCCCCAGCATTTT
d_gene: TRBD1; v_gene: TRBV7-2; j_gene: TRBJ2-7; abundance: many; CDR3aa: CASSQQGYEQYF; CDR3nt: TGTGCCAGCAGCCAACAGGGGTACGAGCAGTACTTC
d_gene: -; v_gene: TRBV12-3/TRBV12-4; j_gene: TRBJ1-6; abundance: few; CDR3aa: CASSLLGGNSPLHF; CDR3nt: TGTGCCAGCAGTTTACTGGGGGGCAATTCACCCCTCCACTTT
d_gene: -; v_gene: TRBV5-1; j_gene: TRBJ2-5; abundance: few; CDR3aa: CASSPRAVGETQYF; CDR3nt: TGCGCCAGCAGCCCTAGGGCCGTCGGGGAGACCCAGTACTTC
d_gene: TRBD1; v_gene: TRBV18; j_gene: TRBJ2-6; abundance: many; CDR3aa: CASSNRDRYSGANVLTF; CDR3nt: TGTGCCAGCTCAAATAGGGACAGATACTCTGGGGCCAACGTCCTGACTTTC
d_gene: TRBD1; v_gene: TRBV4-3; j_gene: TRBJ2-3; abundance: many; CDR3aa: CASSQDSGQVSTDTQYF; CDR3nt: TGCGCCAGCAGCCAAGATTCGGGACAGGTCAGCACAGATACGCAGTATTTT
d_gene: -; v_gene: TRBV13; j_gene: TRBJ2-7; abundance: many; CDR3aa: CASSTLNLGSSYEQYF; CDR3nt: TGTGCCAGCAGCACCCTGAATCTAGGGAGCTCCTACGAGCAGTACTTC
d_gene: TRBD1; v_gene: TRBV5-1; j_gene: TRBJ2-1; abundance: few; CDR3aa: CASSLYPTGGSYNEQFF; CDR3nt: TGCGCCAGCAGCTTGTACCCCACAGGGGGGTCCTACAATGAGCAGTTCTTC
d_gene: -; v_gene: TRBV18; j_gene: TRBJ1-6; abundance: many; CDR3aa: CASSAVAGPNMALHF; CDR3nt: TGTGCCAGCTCAGCTGTGGCAGGGCCTAATATGGCCCTCCACTTT
d_gene: TRBD2; v_gene: TRBV20-1; j_gene: TRBJ2-3; abundance: -; CDR3aa: CSARGTSGFTDTQYF; CDR3nt: TGCAGTGCTAGAGGGACTAGCGGGTTCACAGATACGCAGTATTTT
d_gene: -; v_gene: TRBV29-1; j_gene: TRBJ1-4; abundance: many; CDR3aa: CSVSPDSLREKLFF; CDR3nt: TGCAGCGTCTCTCCGGACAGCCTACGAGAAAAACTGTTTTTT
d_gene: -; v_gene: TRBV7-9; j_gene: TRBJ1-4; abundance: few; CDR3aa: CASSLALRNIGEKLFF; CDR3nt: TGTGCCAGCAGCTTAGCCCTAAGGAATATTGGGGAAAAACTGTTTTTT
d_gene: -; v_gene: TRBV6-6; j_gene: TRBJ2-7; abundance: few; CDR3aa: CASSYYDKTSYEQYF; CDR3nt: TGTGCCAGCAGTTACTATGACAAAACTTCCTACGAGCAGTACTTC
d_gene: -; v_gene: TRBV29-1; j_gene: TRBJ1-2; abundance: many; CDR3aa: CSVVGQTFGYTF; CDR3nt: TGCAGCGTAGTTGGACAGACCTTCGGCTACACCTTC
d_gene: -; v_gene: TRBV6-1; j_gene: TRBJ2-7; abundance: few; CDR3aa: CASAAGFSYEQYF; CDR3nt: TGTGCCAGCGCCGCAGGGTTTTCCTACGAGCAGTACTTC
d_gene: TRBD2; v_gene: TRBV27; j_gene: TRBJ2-1; abundance: few; CDR3aa: CASSFGGGPFYNEQFF; CDR3nt: TGTGCCAGCAGTTTTGGCGGGGGGCCCTTCTACAATGAGCAGTTCTTC
d_gene: -; v_gene: TRBV27; j_gene: TRBJ1-5; abundance: many; CDR3aa: CASSKTLSFNQPQHF; CDR3nt: TGTGCCAGCAGTAAGACTCTCAGTTTCAATCAGCCCCAGCATTTT
d_gene: TRBD1; v_gene: TRBV12-3/TRBV12-4; j_gene: TRBJ1-6; abundance: -; CDR3aa: CASRDRGASPLHF; CDR3nt: TGTGCCAGCAGGGACAGGGGAGCGTCACCCCTCCACTTT
d_gene: -; v_gene: TRBV11-2; j_gene: TRBJ2-4; abundance: few; CDR3aa: CASSLWAKTGVAKNIQYF; CDR3nt: TGTGCCAGCAGCTTATGGGCGAAAACGGGAGTAGCCAAAAACATTCAGTACTTC
d_gene: TRBD1; v_gene: TRBV10-3; j_gene: TRBJ1-2; abundance: few; CDR3aa: CAISSGQGRPNYGYTF; CDR3nt: TGTGCCATCAGCTCGGGACAGGGGAGACCTAACTATGGCTACACCTTC
d_gene: TRBD2; v_gene: TRBV10-3; j_gene: TRBJ2-3; abundance: many; CDR3aa: CAIRASGGGTDTQYF; CDR3nt: TGTGCCATCAGAGCTAGCGGGGGCGGCACAGATACGCAGTATTTT
d_gene: TRBD2; v_gene: TRBV27; j_gene: TRBJ2-5; abundance: -; CDR3aa: CASSLRPGTSGYF; CDR3nt: TGTGCCAGCAGTCTACGACCCGGGACTAGCGGTTACTTC
d_gene: -; v_gene: TRBV7-2; j_gene: TRBJ2-1; abundance: many; CDR3aa: CASSFGTGYNEQFF; CDR3nt: TGTGCCAGCAGCTTCGGGACTGGGTACAATGAGCAGTTCTTC
d_gene: TRBD1; v_gene: TRBV20-1; j_gene: TRBJ1-1; abundance: few; CDR3aa: CSASSADRGGTEAFF; CDR3nt: TGCAGTGCTAGTTCCGCGGACAGGGGAGGCACTGAAGCTTTCTTT
d_gene: TRBD2; v_gene: TRBV2; j_gene: TRBJ2-1; abundance: few; CDR3aa: CASSANFLAGYNEQFF; CDR3nt: TGTGCCAGCAGTGCCAATTTTTTAGCGGGCTACAATGAGCAGTTCTTC
d_gene: -; v_gene: TRBV5-1; j_gene: TRBJ2-6; abundance: many; CDR3aa: CASSLTAGANVLTF; CDR3nt: TGCGCCAGCAGCTTGACAGCCGGGGCCAACGTCCTGACTTTC
d_gene: -; v_gene: TRBV10-3; j_gene: TRBJ1-3; abundance: -; CDR3aa: CAITAQGYSGNTIYF; CDR3nt: TGTGCCATCACCGCCCAAGGGTACTCTGGAAACACCATATATTTT
d_gene: -; v_gene: TRBV7-8; j_gene: TRBJ1-4; abundance: -; CDR3aa: CASSKGNVRGEKLFF; CDR3nt: TGTGCCAGCAGCAAAGGGAATGTCCGGGGGGAAAAACTGTTTTTT
d_gene: TRBD2; v_gene: TRBV20-1; j_gene: TRBJ2-7; abundance: many; CDR3aa: CSARTSGGIISYEQYF; CDR3nt: TGCAGTGCTCGTACTAGCGGGGGGATAATATCCTACGAGCAGTACTTC
d_gene: -; v_gene: TRBV6-1; j_gene: TRBJ1-3; abundance: many; CDR3aa: CASSEGTVLMGNTIYF; CDR3nt: TGTGCCAGCAGTGAAGGGACAGTTCTTATGGGAAACACCATATATTTT
d_gene: -; v_gene: TRBV3-1; j_gene: TRBJ2-5; abundance: -; CDR3aa: CASSQDFYGQQETQYF; CDR3nt: TGTGCCAGCAGCCAAGATTTTTACGGACAGCAAGAGACCCAGTACTTC
d_gene: TRBD1; v_gene: TRBV18; j_gene: TRBJ2-1; abundance: many; CDR3aa: CASSATGQINNEQFF; CDR3nt: TGTGCCAGCTCAGCAACGGGACAGATCAACAATGAGCAGTTCTTC
d_gene: -; v_gene: TRBV6-2/TRBV6-3; j_gene: TRBJ1-5; abundance: few; CDR3aa: CASSPHYQPQHF; CDR3nt: TGTGCCAGCAGCCCCCATTATCAGCCCCAGCATTTT
d_gene: -; v_gene: TRBV29-1; j_gene: TRBJ1-2; abundance: -; CDR3aa: CSGETGDGYTF; CDR3nt: TGCAGCGGCGAAACAGGAGATGGCTACACCTTC
d_gene: -; v_gene: TRBV7-3; j_gene: TRBJ2-3; abundance: -; CDR3aa: CASSLSPVSSDTQYF; CDR3nt: TGTGCCAGCAGCTTATCGCCCGTGTCATCAGATACGCAGTATTTT
d_gene: -; v_gene: TRBV4-3; j_gene: TRBJ1-6; abundance: -; CDR3aa: CASSQVSRTLSYNSPLHF; CDR3nt: TGCGCCAGCAGCCAAGTCTCCAGGACCCTCTCCTATAATTCACCCCTCCACTTT
d_gene: -; v_gene: TRBV19; j_gene: TRBJ2-6; abundance: -; CDR3aa: CASKENAGANVLTF; CDR3nt: TGTGCCAGTAAAGAGAACGCTGGGGCCAACGTCCTGACTTTC
d_gene: -; v_gene: TRBV6-1; j_gene: TRBJ1-1; abundance: many; CDR3aa: CASSEFSGAATEAFF; CDR3nt: TGTGCCAGCAGTGAGTTCTCAGGGGCGGCCACTGAAGCTTTCTTT
d_gene: -; v_gene: TRBV20-1; j_gene: TRBJ1-2; abundance: many; CDR3aa: CSASRASEDGYTF; CDR3nt: TGCAGTGCTAGTCGCGCGTCTGAAGATGGCTACACCTTC
d_gene: -; v_gene: TRBV20-1; j_gene: TRBJ2-7; abundance: many; CDR3aa: CSARGTVAYEQYF; CDR3nt: TGCAGTGCTAGGGGGACGGTAGCCTACGAGCAGTACTTC
d_gene: -; v_gene: TRBV27; j_gene: TRBJ2-4; abundance: few; CDR3aa: CASSPDGFIAKNIQYF; CDR3nt: TGTGCCAGCAGTCCCGACGGATTTATAGCCAAAAACATTCAGTACTTC
d_gene: -; v_gene: TRBV2; j_gene: TRBJ2-1; abundance: -; CDR3aa: CANSYNEQFF; CDR3nt: TGTGCCAACTCCTACAATGAGCAGTTCTTC
d_gene: TRBD1; v_gene: TRBV19; j_gene: TRBJ1-5; abundance: few; CDR3aa: CASSLRTGDSQPQHF; CDR3nt: TGTGCCAGTAGTCTGCGGACAGGGGATAGTCAGCCCCAGCATTTT
d_gene: -; v_gene: TRBV20-1; j_gene: TRBJ2-3; abundance: -; CDR3aa: CSARYTSTDTQYF; CDR3nt: TGCAGTGCTAGGTATACTAGCACAGATACGCAGTATTTT
d_gene: -; v_gene: TRBV10-3; j_gene: TRBJ2-3; abundance: -; CDR3aa: CAISESVTSDPDTQYF; CDR3nt: TGTGCCATCAGTGAGTCCGTGACTAGTGATCCAGATACGCAGTATTTT
d_gene: -; v_gene: TRBV5-4; j_gene: TRBJ2-3; abundance: few; CDR3aa: CASSLAGATDTQYF; CDR3nt: TGTGCCAGCAGCTTGGCGGGGGCCACAGATACGCAGTATTTT